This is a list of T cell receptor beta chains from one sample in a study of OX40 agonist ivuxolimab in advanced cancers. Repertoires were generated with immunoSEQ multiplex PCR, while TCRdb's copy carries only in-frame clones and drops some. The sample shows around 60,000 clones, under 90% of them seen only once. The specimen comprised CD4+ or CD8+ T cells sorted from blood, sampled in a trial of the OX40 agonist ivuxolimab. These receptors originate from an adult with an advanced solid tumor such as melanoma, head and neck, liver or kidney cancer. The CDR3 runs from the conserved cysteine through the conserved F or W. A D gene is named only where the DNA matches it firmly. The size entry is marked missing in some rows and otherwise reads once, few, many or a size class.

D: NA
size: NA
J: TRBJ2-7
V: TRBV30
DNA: TGTGCCTGGACCCTACCGGGGGAATCCTACGAGCAGTACTTC
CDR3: CAWTLPGESYEQYF

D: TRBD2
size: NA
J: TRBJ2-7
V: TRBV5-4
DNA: TGTGCCAGCAGCGGGACTAGCGGGAGGAACGAGCAGTACTTC
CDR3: CASSGTSGRNEQYF

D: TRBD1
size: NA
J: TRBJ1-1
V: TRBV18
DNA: TGTGCCAGCTCACTGACAGGGGGCGTCACTGAAGCTTTCTTT
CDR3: CASSLTGGVTEAFF

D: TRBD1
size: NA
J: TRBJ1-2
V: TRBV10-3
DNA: TGTGCCATCAGGGGGGACAGGGTTTATGGCTACACCTTC
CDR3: CAIRGDRVYGYTF

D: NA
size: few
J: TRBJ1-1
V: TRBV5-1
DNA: TGCGCCAGCAGGCCCACAGGAATGAACACTGAAGCTTTCTTT
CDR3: CASRPTGMNTEAFF

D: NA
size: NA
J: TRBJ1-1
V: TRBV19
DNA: TGTGCCAGTAGTATATCCCCGGACGACCACACTGAAGCTTTCTTT
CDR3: CASSISPDDHTEAFF

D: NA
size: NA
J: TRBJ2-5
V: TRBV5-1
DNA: TGCGCCAGCAGCTTGAATCGGAGCGGACTGATACAAGAGACCCAGTACTTC
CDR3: CASSLNRSGLIQETQYF

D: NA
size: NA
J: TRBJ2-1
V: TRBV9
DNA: TGTGCCAGCAGCGTAGGGAGCTCCTACAATGAGCAGTTCTTC
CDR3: CASSVGSSYNEQFF

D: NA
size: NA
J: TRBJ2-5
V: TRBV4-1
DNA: TGCGCCAGCAGCCAACGGGACAAGGGGACTCCTCAAGAGACCCAGTACTTC
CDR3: CASSQRDKGTPQETQYF

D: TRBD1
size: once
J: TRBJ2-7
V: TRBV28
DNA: TGTGCCAGCAGTTCCCCCTCGTGGGACAGGGGGAGCGAGCAGTACTTC
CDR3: CASSSPSWDRGSEQYF

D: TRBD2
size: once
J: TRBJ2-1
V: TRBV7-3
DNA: TGTGCCAGCAGCTCACCGACTAGCGGGAGGGTCAATGAGCAGTTCTTC
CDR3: CASSSPTSGRVNEQFF

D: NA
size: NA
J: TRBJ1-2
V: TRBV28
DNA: TGTGCCAGCAGTTTGGGGGGTCTATATGGCTACACCTTC
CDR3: CASSLGGLYGYTF

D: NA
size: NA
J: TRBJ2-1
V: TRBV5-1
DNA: TGCGCCAGCAGCTTGGGGCTAGCCCTAGGGAATGAGCAGTTCTTC
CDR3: CASSLGLALGNEQFF

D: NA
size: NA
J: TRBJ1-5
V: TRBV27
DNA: TGTGCCAGCAGTTTAAGAGGAACGGGCAATCAGCCCCAGCATTTT
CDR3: CASSLRGTGNQPQHF

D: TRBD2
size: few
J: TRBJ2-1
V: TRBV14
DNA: TGTGCCAGCAGCCCCAAGGGACTAGCGGGACCTCAGTTCTTC
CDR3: CASSPKGLAGPQFF

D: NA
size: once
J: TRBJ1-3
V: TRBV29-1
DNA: TGCAGCGTCCGACCAGGGGACTCTGGAAACACCATATATTTT
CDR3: CSVRPGDSGNTIYF

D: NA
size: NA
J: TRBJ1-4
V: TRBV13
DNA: TGTGCCAGCGGAACCAGGGGTAATGAAAAACTGTTTTTT
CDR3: CASGTRGNEKLFF

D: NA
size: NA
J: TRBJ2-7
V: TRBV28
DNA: TGTGCCAGCTGTACACCGGGAGTGAACGAGCAGTACTTC
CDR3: CASCTPGVNEQYF

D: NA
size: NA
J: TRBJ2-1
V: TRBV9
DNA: TGTGCCAGCAGCGTAGAAGTCAGGAACAATGAGCAGTTCTTC
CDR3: CASSVEVRNNEQFF

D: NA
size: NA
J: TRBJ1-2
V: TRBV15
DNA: TGTGCCACCAGCAGAGATGGGGGCGGCGATGGCTACACCTTC
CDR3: CATSRDGGGDGYTF

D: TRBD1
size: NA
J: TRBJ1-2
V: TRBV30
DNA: TGTGCCTGGTTCAGACAGGGATTGAGCTACACCTTC
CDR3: CAWFRQGLSYTF

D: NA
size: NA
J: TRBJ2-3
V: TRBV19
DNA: TGTGCCAGTAGTCCATCAGAAACAGATACGCAGTATTTT
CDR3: CASSPSETDTQYF

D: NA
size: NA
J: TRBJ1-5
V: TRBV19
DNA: TGTGCCAGTAGTATGGTTCGGGACGATCAGCCCCAGCATTTT
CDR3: CASSMVRDDQPQHF

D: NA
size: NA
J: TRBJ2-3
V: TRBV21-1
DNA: TGTGCCAGCAGCAAAGTAACCCTAACCATCCGAGCAGATACGCAGTATTTT
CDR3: CASSKVTLTIRADTQYF

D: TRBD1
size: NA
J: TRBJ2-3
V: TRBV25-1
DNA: TGTGCCAGCAGGGGACAGGGCGACGATACGCAGTATTTT
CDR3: CASRGQGDDTQYF

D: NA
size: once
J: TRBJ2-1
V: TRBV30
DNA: TGTGCCTGGAGTGTAGGACTGAACAATGAGCAGTTCTTC
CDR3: CAWSVGLNNEQFF

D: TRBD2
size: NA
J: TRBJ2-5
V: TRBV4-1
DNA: TGCGCCAGCAGCCAAGCCTATGGGAGTAGCGGGAGACAGATAGAGACCCAGTACTTC
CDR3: CASSQAYGSSGRQIETQYF

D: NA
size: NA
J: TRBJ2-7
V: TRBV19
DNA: TGTGCCAGTAACCAAGGACAGCTCTACGAGCAGTACTTC
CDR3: CASNQGQLYEQYF

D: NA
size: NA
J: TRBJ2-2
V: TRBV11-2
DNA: TGTGCCAGCAGCCCCGGGACACGAATTAGCACCGGGGAGCTGTTTTTT
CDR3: CASSPGTRISTGELFF

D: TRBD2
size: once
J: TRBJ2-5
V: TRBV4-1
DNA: TGCGCCAGCAGCCCGCTGGGGGAGGGCGTGGGTAGCCAAGAGACCCAGTACTTC
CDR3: CASSPLGEGVGSQETQYF

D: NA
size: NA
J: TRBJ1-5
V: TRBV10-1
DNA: TGCGCCAGCACCCAGGGATTCAATCAGCCCCAGCATTTT
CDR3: CASTQGFNQPQHF

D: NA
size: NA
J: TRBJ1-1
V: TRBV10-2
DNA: TGCGCCAGCAGCTCAAGGGGGGAGAACACTGAAGCTTTCTTT
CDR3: CASSSRGENTEAFF

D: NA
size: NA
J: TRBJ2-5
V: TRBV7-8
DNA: TGTGCCAGTACCCGTGGCATTGGGGAGACCCAGTACTTC
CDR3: CASTRGIGETQYF

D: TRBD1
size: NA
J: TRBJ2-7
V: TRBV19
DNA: TGTGCCAGTAGTGCCCTCCCCGGGACAGGGGGCGACGAGCAGTACTTC
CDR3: CASSALPGTGGDEQYF

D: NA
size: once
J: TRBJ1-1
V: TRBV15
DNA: TGTGCCACCAGCAGGGCAGGGATGACTGAAGCTTTCTTT
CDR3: CATSRAGMTEAFF

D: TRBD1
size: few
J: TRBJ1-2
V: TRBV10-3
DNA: TGTGCCATCAGTGAGTCCCGAGGGACAGACCCCTCGGACTATGGCTACACCTTC
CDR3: CAISESRGTDPSDYGYTF

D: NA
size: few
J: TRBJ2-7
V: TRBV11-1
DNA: TGTGCCAGCAGTCTTAGCAGGCCGCGTGAGCAGTACTTC
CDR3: CASSLSRPREQYF

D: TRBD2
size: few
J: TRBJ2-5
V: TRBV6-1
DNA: TGTGCCAGCAGTGAAGGTCCTAGCGGGGTACAAGAGACCCAGTACTTC
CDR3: CASSEGPSGVQETQYF

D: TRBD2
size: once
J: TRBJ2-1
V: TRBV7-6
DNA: TGTGCCAGCAGCTTAAAAGCCGGACTAGCGGGAGGGAATGAGCAGTTCTTC
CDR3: CASSLKAGLAGGNEQFF

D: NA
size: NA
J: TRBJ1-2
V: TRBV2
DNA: TGTGCCAGTAACCGGGATAACTATGGCTACACCTTC
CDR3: CASNRDNYGYTF

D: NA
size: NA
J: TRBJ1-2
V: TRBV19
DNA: TGTGCCAGTAGTCGATTCCGGGACGGTTATGGCTACACCTTC
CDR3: CASSRFRDGYGYTF

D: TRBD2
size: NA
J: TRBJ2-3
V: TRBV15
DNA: TGTGCCACCAGCAGGGGGGGGAGCGAGGATACGCAGTATTTT
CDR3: CATSRGGSEDTQYF

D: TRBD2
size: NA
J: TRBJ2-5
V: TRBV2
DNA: TGTGCCACTGGACTAGCGGGGGCGGAGACCCAGTACTTC
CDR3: CATGLAGAETQYF

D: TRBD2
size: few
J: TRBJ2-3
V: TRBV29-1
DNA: TGCAGCGTTTCGGGACTAGCGGGGGCAGATACGCAGTATTTT
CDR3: CSVSGLAGADTQYF

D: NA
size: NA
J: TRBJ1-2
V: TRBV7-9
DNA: TGTGCCAGCAGCTTAGCGGCAGCAACCGATGGCTACACCTTC
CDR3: CASSLAAATDGYTF

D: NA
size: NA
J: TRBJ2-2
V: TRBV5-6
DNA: TGTGCCAGCAGCTTGTTTACACTACCAAACACCGGGGAGCTGTTTTTT
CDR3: CASSLFTLPNTGELFF

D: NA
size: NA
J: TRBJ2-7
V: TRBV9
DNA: TGTGCCAGCAGCGGAACGTCGGGAGCCTACGAGCAGTACTTC
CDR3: CASSGTSGAYEQYF